One and the same sample provided the 24 T cell receptor beta chains below, sequenced in a study of T cells after yellow fever vaccination. TCRdb itself ran the 5' RACE reads through MiXCR, one entry per CDR3 protein. The data hold around 600,000 distinct CDR3 sequences, with approximately 13% observed a single time. Sequencing used PBMCs, obtained on the day of the yellow fever booster vaccination. Receptors were obtained from a man aged 30 to 39 who received the YFV17D yellow fever vaccine.

The gene calls are TRBV21-1 and TRBJ1-1; TRBD1 reflects the table's D call only, with no check against the DNA. TRBV21-1 is deemed a pseudogene. The CDR3 loop spans 10 amino acids. CDR3 DNA sequence: TGTGCCAGCAGCATCCTTGACAGCCCCTTT. Its translation: CASSILDSPF.

This chain links TRBV7-2 with TRBJ2-3, with D maybe TRBD1 (5 bases). Germline-derived CDR1 and CDR2 are SGHTA and FQGNSA. The CDR3 has 14 residues. Trimming shortened V by 3 bases and J by 4 bases, and 11 bases separated the two germline ends. The CDR3 reads CASSFIRASDTQYF. DNA for the CDR3: TGTGCCAGCAGCTTTATCAGGGCATCAGATACGCAGTATTTT.

At least ten counts were recorded for this clonotype. The chain carries TRBV20-1 and TRBJ2-1; possible D gene TRBD2, 6 bases. Trimming shortened V by 4 bases and J by 2 bases, and 12 bases separated the two germline ends. The CDR3 extends over 14 amino acids. The germline V gene encodes CDR1 DFQATT and CDR2 SNEGSKA (reference sequence). As DNA, the CDR3 is TGCAGTGCTACCGAACCGGGAGCCTACAATGAGCAGTTCTTC. Encoded protein: CSATEPGAYNEQFF.

The rearrangement joins TRBV11-2 to TRBJ2-1; 13 nucleotides agree with TRBD2. The CDR3 is 15 residues long. V lost 5 bases and J lost 8; bases outside the gene matches: 6. Germline loops: CDR1 SGHAT, CDR2 FQNNGV. The CDR3 region has the DNA TGTGCCAGCAGCGACGGACTAGCGGGAGCCTATGAGCAGTTCTTC. Its translation: CASSDGLAGAYEQFF.

V is TRBV3-1 and J is TRBJ2-7, with 10 positions matching TRBD2. After removal of 4 bases from V and 6 bases from J, the junction contained 3 bases not matched to a gene. Germline V gives CDR1 LGHDT, CDR2 YNNKEL (reference sequence). The CDR3 is 13 amino acids. CDR3 nucleotides: TGTGCCAGCAGCCCTAGCGGGAGCGGCGAGCAGTACTTC. This codes for CASSPSGSGEQYF.

The CDR3 loop is CASSRHSYEQYF. Written as DNA, the CDR3 is TGTGCCAGCAGCCGACACTCCTACGAGCAGTACTTC. J is TRBJ2-7 and V is TRBV6-2 or TRBV6-3; unclear D gene. The CDR3 contains 12 residues. Germline loops: CDR1 MNHEY, CDR2 SVGEGT. V was clipped by 6 bases and J by 0 bases, with 6 bases between them.

This clonotype was observed a few times. V gene TRBV7-2 combines with J gene TRBJ2-3, with 9 bases that match TRBD2. V gave up 3 bases and J gave up 2 bases; unmatched junction bases: 3. This CDR3 has 15 residues. The germline CDR1 and CDR2 sequences are SGHTA and FQGNSA. CDR3 sequence reads: CASSFTSGFTDTQYF. CDR3 nucleotides: TGTGCCAGCAGCTTTACTAGCGGGTTCACAGATACGCAGTATTTT.

Of note for this clonotype: A read error is likely, as this CDR3 ends without the conserved phenylalanine or tryptophan. This chain joins TRBV10-3 and TRBJ2-1; the match to TRBD2 covers 13 bases. There are 15 residues in the CDR3. The V gene end was trimmed by 6 bases and the J gene end by 5 bases; junction bases not matched to a gene: 4. Germline values: CDR1 ENHRY, CDR2 SYGVKD. CDR3 protein: CAIRPGLAGHNEQFS. CDR3 coding DNA: TGTGCCATCAGACCGGGACTAGCGGGGCACAATGAGCAGTTCTCC.

This clonotype came up a few times. V is TRBV7-6 and J is TRBJ2-2; 12 nucleotides match TRBD2. Germline V lookup: CDR1 SGHVS, CDR2 FNYEAQ. The CDR3 totals 19 residues. Trimming at V came to 3 bases and at J to 5 bases, leaving 13 bases not matched to a gene. Here the CDR3 reads CASSFIRTTSGRRTGELFF. Here the CDR3 DNA reads TGTGCCAGCAGCTTTATACGCACGACTAGCGGGAGACGAACCGGGGAGCTGTTTTTT. Variable domain in full (rest from reference TRBV7-6 and TRBJ2-2): GAGVSQSPRYKVTKRGQDVALRCDPISGHVSLYWYRQALGQGPEFLTYFNYEAQQDKSGLPNDRFSAERPEGSISTLTIQRTEQRDSAMYRCASSFIRTTSGRRTGELFFGEGSRLTVL.

This clonotype was recorded a few times. V and J are TRBV29-1 and TRBJ2-3; D is uncertain. The CDR3 consists of 13 residues. V lost 5 bases and J 4 bases, leaving 13 bases between the germline ends. Germline-derived CDR1 and CDR2 are SQVTM and ANQGSEA. This CDR3 reads CSVNMASADTQYF. Here the CDR3 DNA reads TGCAGCGTTAATATGGCGAGCGCAGATACGCAGTATTTT.

The chain carries TRBV20-1 and TRBJ2-3; 14 bases line up with TRBD2. This CDR3 is 16 amino acids long. The germline CDR1 and CDR2 sequences are DFQATT and SNEGSKA (reference sequence). After removal of 5 bases from V and 3 bases from J, the junction contained 7 bases not matched to a gene. CDR3 protein: CSALRLAGGLTDTQYF. DNA for the CDR3: TGCAGTGCTTTAAGACTAGCGGGAGGGTTAACAGATACGCAGTATTTT.

This clonotype was detected a few times. This chain joins TRBV2 and TRBJ2-1, with D perhaps TRBD2 (5 bases). V was pared by 6 bases and J by 7 bases, with 10 bases between. Germline values: CDR1 SNHLY, CDR2 FYNNEI. This CDR3 has 12 residues. The CDR3 loop reads CASREGKNEQFF. The CDR3 DNA follows: TGTGCCAGCAGAGAGGGCAAGAATGAGCAGTTCTTC. The full variable domain, in which reference TRBV2 and TRBJ2-1 provide the parts outside the CDR3, is EPEVTQTPSHQVTQMGQEVILRCVPISNHLYFYWYRQILGQKVEFLVSFYNNEISEKSEIFDDQFSVERPDGSNFTLKIRSTKLEDSAMYFCASREGKNEQFFGPGTRLTVL.

Regarding this clonotype: The DNA is left out, because the CDR3 cannot be placed on it with certainty; the CDR3 is given as TCRdb lists it. The chain combines TRBV29-1 with TRBJ2-1; the table's D call TRBD1 went unverified against the DNA. The germline gives CDR1 SQVTM, CDR2 ANQGSEA. The CDR3 has 15 amino acids, counting both end residues. CDR3: CSVGGGASSYNEQSF.

The chain uses TRBV7-2 and TRBJ2-2, with TRBD2 matching 8 bases. The CDR3 loop spans 15 amino acids. Germline CDR1 SGHTA, CDR2 FQGNSA. After removal of 5 bases from V and 5 bases from J, the junction contained 7 bases not matched to a gene. CDR3 region: CASSHGTSLTGELFF. In nucleotides, the CDR3 is TGTGCCAGCAGCCACGGGACTAGTCTAACCGGGGAGCTGTTTTTT.

The table lists this clonotype with a few counts. The chain is built from TRBV20-1 and TRBJ2-1; TRBD1 aligns across 9 bases. This CDR3 region has 14 residues. The germline CDR1 and CDR2 sequences are DFQATT and SNEGSKA (reference sequence). The trim removed 6 bases at V and 6 bases at J, leaving 9 bases unmatched. This CDR3 is CSAAGTGRFNEQFF. The CDR3 DNA sequence: TGCAGTGCGGCCGGGACAGGGAGATTCAATGAGCAGTTCTTC.

This clonotype has more than one count but fewer than ten. The chain joins TRBV18 to TRBJ2-2, with D tentatively TRBD1 (6 bases). Trimming took off 5 bases at V and 0 bases at J, with 16 bases between the two ends. The CDR3 is made up of 17 amino acids. Germline CDR1 reads KGHSH; CDR2 reads LQKENI. CDR3 loop: CASSTRQDSSNTGELFF. The CDR3 nucleotides read TGTGCCAGCTCAACGAGACAGGATTCATCGAACACCGGGGAGCTGTTTTTT.

The rearrangement uses TRBV15 and TRBJ2-6; D may be TRBD1 or TRBD2 (5 bases each). The germline CDR1 and CDR2 sequences are LNHNV and YYDKDF (reference sequence). V dropped 0 bases and J dropped 1 base, with 10 bases sitting between them. The CDR3 has 17 amino acids. The CDR3 region is CATSRDGDQSGANVLTF. The CDR3 DNA is TGTGCCACCAGCAGAGATGGGGACCAATCTGGGGCCAACGTCCTGACTTTC. The full variable domain, rest sourced from reference TRBV15 and TRBJ2-6, is DAMVIQNPRYQVTQFGKPVTLSCSQTLNHNVMYWYQQKSSQAPKLLFHYYDKDFNNEADTPDNFQSRRPNTSFCFLDIRSPGLGDTAMYLCATSRDGDQSGANVLTFGAGSRLTVL.

This clonotype was counted ten times or more. V and J are TRBV5-1 and TRBJ2-7; either TRBD1 or TRBD2 may supply D (6 bases each). Trimming cost V 2 bases and J 5 bases, with 14 bases left between them. Germline values: CDR1 SGHRS, CDR2 YFSETQ. The CDR3 is made up of 14 amino acids. The DNA of the CDR3 is TGCGCCAGCAGCTTACGGGGGCCCCCCAACGAGCAGTACTTC. Translated: CASSLRGPPNEQYF.

This clonotype was seen a few times. The chain combines TRBV3-1 with TRBJ2-7; D is uncertain. This CDR3 spans 13 amino acids. Germline V CDR1 and CDR2: LGHDT, YNNKEL (reference sequence). Deletions cut 4 bases from V and 0 bases from J, with 7 bases between. DNA of the CDR3: TGTGCCAGCAGCCCCTGGAGCTCCTACGAGCAGTACTTC. Translation: CASSPWSSYEQYF.

This clonotype was picked up a small number of times. In DNA, the CDR3 is TGTGCCAGCAGTTGGGCAAGGAACACCGGGGAGCTGTTTTTT. Amino acid sequence: CASSWARNTGELFF. This chain uses TRBV27 with TRBJ2-2; D remains ambiguous. V gave up 4 bases and J gave up 1 base, with 7 bases separating them. The CDR3 extends over 14 amino acids. Germline CDR1 and CDR2: MNHEY and SMNVEV (reference sequence).

The J gene is TRBJ2-4, the V gene TRBV5-1, with a possible D match to TRBD1 (5 bases). Trimming stripped 1 base from V and 8 bases from J, with 16 bases between. Per germline, CDR1 SGHRS and CDR2 YFSETQ. The CDR3 consists of 15 residues. As DNA, the CDR3 is TGCGCCAGCAGCTTGCGGTCCAGGGTATCCGACATTCAGTACTTC. It translates to CASSLRSRVSDIQYF. The whole variable domain, remainder taken from reference TRBV5-1 and TRBJ2-4, is KAGVTQTPRYLIKTRGQQVTLSCSPISGHRSVSWYQQTPGQGLQFLFEYFSETQRNKGNFPGRFSGRQFSNSRSEMNVSTLELGDSALYLCASSLRSRVSDIQYFGAGTRLSVL.

This clonotype was picked up a small number of times. The chain carries TRBV6-5 and TRBJ2-7; TRBD2 agrees at 14 bases. Germline V gene data show CDR1 as MNHEY and CDR2 as SVGAGI. The CDR3 totals 16 residues. Trimming took 5 bases from V and 6 from J; bases not matched to a gene: 9. The DNA of the CDR3 is TGTGCCAGCAGTCTACCTCCGGGACTAGCGGGGGTCGAGCAGTACTTC. The encoded protein is CASSLPPGLAGVEQYF.

CDR3 amino acids: CATSRGFSGETQYF. The CDR3 DNA reads TGTGCCACCAGCAGAGGGTTTTCCGGGGAGACCCAGTACTTC. This chain joins TRBV15 and TRBJ2-5; D is unresolved. This CDR3 spans 14 amino acids. Germline V gives CDR1 LNHNV, CDR2 YYDKDF (reference sequence). Between the trimmed V and J ends, which lost 1 base and 5 bases, there was a span of 11 bases.

This chain uses TRBV19 with TRBJ1-6; D gene unclear. V lost 8 bases and J lost 0, with 8 bases in between. The germline V gene has CDR1 LNHDA and CDR2 SQIVND (reference sequence). This CDR3 is 14 amino acids long. Written as DNA, the CDR3 is TGTGCCAGTCGTGGCGGCTCCTATAATTCACCCCTCCACTTT. It yields the protein CASRGGSYNSPLHF.